These 13 T cell receptor beta chains share one sample of origin, sequenced in a study of T cells in Graves' hyperthyroidism and ophthalmopathy. Amplification of TCR beta CDR3 regions was performed using RNA transcripts as template. An initial round of RT-PCR targeting the TCR CDR3 relied on the HTBI primer set. MiXCR, applied by TCRdb to the multiplex PCR reads, yields one record per CDR3 protein. The sample lists some 300,000 distinct CDR3 sequences, 15% to 20% seen once, with around 33% in the top ten. Sequencing was carried out using blood. Receptor source: a man aged 25 to 45 with Graves' hyperthyroidism.

This clonotype was seen more than once but under ten times. V gene TRBV5-4 combines with J gene TRBJ2-3; 8 bases match TRBD2. The CDR3 runs to 14 residues. Germline-derived CDR1 and CDR2 are SGHNT and YYREEE (reference sequence). Trimming at V came to 4 bases and at J to 8 bases, leaving 9 bases not matched to a gene. In DNA form, the CDR3 reads TGTGCCAGCAGCCCCCGAACGGCGGGAGGTACGCAGTATTTT. The encoded protein is CASSPRTAGGTQYF.

The V gene is TRBV7-9, the J gene TRBJ2-7; no clear D gene. Germline assignment: CDR1 SEHNR and CDR2 FQNEAQ (reference sequence). Trimming took 4 bases from V and 6 from J, leaving 13 bases between them. The CDR3 is 13 residues long. The CDR3 bases are TGTGCCAGCAGCTCCTACGGCTCCCTCGAGCAGTACTTC. As protein: CASSSYGSLEQYF. The full variable domain, with the rest looked up from reference TRBV7-9 and TRBJ2-7, is DTGVSQNPRHKITKRGQNVTFRCDPISEHNRLYWYRQTLGQGPEFLTYFQNEAQLEKSRLLSDRFSAERPKGSFSTLEIQRTEQGDSAMYLCASSSYGSLEQYFGPGTRLTVT.

The V and J genes are TRBV28 and TRBJ2-7; D is possibly TRBD2 (6 bases). Germline CDR1 MDHEN, CDR2 SYDVKM. With 2 bases removed from V and 5 bases from J, the gap between germline ends came to 16 bases. There are 15 residues in the CDR3. CDR3 sequence: CASSLGGLKGNEQYF. DNA of the CDR3: TGTGCCAGCAGTTTAGGAGGGCTGAAAGGAAACGAGCAGTACTTC.

This clonotype was counted many times. J is TRBJ2-5 and V is TRBV28; TRBD1 aligns across 7 bases. J lost 5 bases, V lost 5 bases, and 5 bases had no gene match. CDR3 length: 13 amino acids. CDR1 is MDHEN, CDR2 SYDVKM, per germline. The CDR3 sequence is CASSPGDSETQYF. Here the CDR3 DNA reads TGTGCCAGCAGTCCCGGGGACAGCGAGACCCAGTACTTC.

In its sample, this clonotype was seen once. The rearrangement uses TRBV14 and TRBJ1-2; 7 bases align to TRBD1. Germline V gene lookup returns CDR1 SGHDN and CDR2 FVKESK. The CDR3 runs 14 residues. The trim removed 1 base at V and 2 bases at J, leaving 1 base unmatched. The DNA of the CDR3 is TGTGCCAGCAGCCAAGTAGGGGGCAACTATGGCTACACCTTC. Translated: CASSQVGGNYGYTF. The whole variable domain, filled in from reference TRBV14 and TRBJ1-2, reads EAGVTQFPSHSVIEKGQTVTLRCDPISGHDNLYWYRRVMGKEIKFLLHFVKESKQDESGMPNNRFLAERTGGTYSTLKVQPAELEDSGVYFCASSQVGGNYGYTFGSGTRLTVV.

As regards this clonotype: With a much larger clone just one base away, this may be a read error. The chain employs TRBV12-3 or TRBV12-4 and TRBJ2-7; D possibly matches TRBD1 or TRBD2 (5 bases each). The CDR3 is made up of 15 amino acids. Here the CDR3 reads CASSPSGTPPSEQHF. CDR3 in DNA: TGTGCCAGCAGTCCCTCCGGGACCCCGCCCTCAGAGCAGCACTTC.

This clonotype was detected ten times or more. The CDR3 spells CAWSADPGQKLFF. In DNA, the CDR3 is TGTGCCTGGAGTGCGGATCCGGGACAGAAACTGTTTTTT. The chain combines TRBV30 with TRBJ1-4, with 7 bases lining up with TRBD1. CDR1 GTSNPN and CDR2 SVGIG come from the germline V gene (reference sequence). The length of the CDR3 is 13 residues. Germline trimming cut 1 base from V and 11 bases from J; bases unmatched to any gene: 7.

The V call is TRBV4-1, the J call TRBJ2-5, with 7 bases that match TRBD1. The length of the CDR3 is 15 residues. J lost 3 bases, V lost 0 bases, and 4 bases had no gene match. Germline CDR1 is MGHRA and CDR2 is YSYEKL. Written as DNA, the CDR3 is TGCGCCAGCAGCCAAGATGGGACAGCTGAAGAGACCCAGTACTTC. Protein product: CASSQDGTAEETQYF.

V usage is TRBV20-1 and J usage is TRBJ2-5; the match to TRBD1 covers 7 bases. CDR1 is DFQATT, CDR2 SNEGSKA, per germline (reference sequence). The CDR3 consists of 15 residues. V was pared by 0 bases and J by 5 bases, with 9 bases of the junction left unmatched. DNA of the CDR3: TGCAGTGCTAGAGATGACAGGGTCGCTGTGGAGACCCAGTACTTC. Residues: CSARDDRVAVETQYF.

This clonotype was picked up many times. V is TRBV6-1 and J is TRBJ2-1, with 8 bases matching TRBD2. The germline V gene has CDR1 MNHNS and CDR2 SASEGT. The CDR3 loop spans 19 amino acids. J lost 0 bases, V lost 7 bases, and 17 bases had no gene match. Here the CDR3 reads CASTQAGDEPLFSYNEQFF. The CDR3 nucleotides are TGTGCCAGCACTCAAGCGGGAGACGAACCACTCTTCTCCTACAATGAGCAGTTCTTC.

The chain links TRBV12-3 or TRBV12-4 to TRBJ1-1, with D hard to call. The V end was cut by 7 bases, the J end by 4 bases, with 13 bases between. The CDR3 has 13 residues. CDR3 protein: CASITAGITEAFF. The CDR3 nucleotides read TGTGCCAGCATCACCGCGGGGATCACTGAAGCTTTCTTT.

This sequence joins TRBV27 and TRBJ1-2, with 10 bases lining up with TRBD1. The ends lost 11 bases at V and 6 bases at J; junction bases unmatched: 12. This CDR3 has 14 residues. Germline CDR1 is MNHEY and CDR2 is SMNVEV (reference sequence). This CDR3 is CASMGTGEENGYTF. In nucleotides, the CDR3 is TGTGCCTCGATGGGGACAGGGGAGGAGAATGGCTACACCTTC.

In its sample, this clonotype was seen many times. The genes are TRBV2 and TRBJ2-1; the D gene is possibly TRBD2 (6 bases). The V gene lost 6 bases and the J gene lost 7 bases, with 19 bases spanning the gap. CDR1 is SNHLY, CDR2 FYNNEI, per germline. The CDR3 is made up of 15 amino acids. As DNA, the CDR3 is TGTGCCAGCAGCTTCGTGGGGAGGATTGAGAATGAGCAGTTCTTC. It translates to CASSFVGRIENEQFF.